Below, 13 T cell receptor beta chains from the same sample are listed, as sequenced in a study of beta chain features in type 1 diabetes. All of the isolated RNA was reverse transcribed, so expressed TCRB transcripts were sequenced. Some clones are missing from TCRdb's copy, which holds only in-frame ones; the method was immunoSEQ multiplex PCR. The data show 390,000 or so clones, approximately 14% seen once. The sample was naive CD4+ T cells from blood. These receptors were taken from a man aged 30 to 39 in good health.

V gene TRBV4-1 combines with J gene TRBJ2-5, with D tentatively TRBD2 (6 bases). The CDR3 is made up of 14 amino acids. The V and J ends lost 2 bases and 4 bases respectively, with 11 bases between them. Per germline, CDR1 MGHRA and CDR2 YSYEKL. CDR3 DNA sequence: TGCGCCAGCAGCCAAAGTGCCGGGGGAGAGACCCAGTACTTC. It codes for CASSQSAGGETQYF.

V gene TRBV12-5 combines with J gene TRBJ2-2, with D perhaps matching TRBD2 (6 bases). There are 15 residues in the CDR3. From germline, CDR1 is LGHNT and CDR2 FRNRAP. V was trimmed by 0 bases and J by 8 bases, leaving 13 bases between them. CDR3 in amino acids: CASGLVRQGGGELFF. The CDR3 nucleotides are TGTGCTAGTGGTTTGGTTCGGCAGGGAGGAGGGGAGCTGTTTTTT.

There are a few counts of this clone. The chain uses TRBV7-2 and TRBJ2-1; no reliable D call. The CDR3 is 12 residues long. CDR1 and CDR2 (germline): SGHTA, FQGNSA. V lost 5 bases and J 7 bases, leaving 9 bases between the germline ends. This chain's CDR3 is CASSGLKNEQFF. Here the CDR3 DNA reads TGTGCCAGCAGCGGATTAAAAAATGAGCAGTTCTTC.

The chain employs TRBV19 and TRBJ2-7; 9 bases are shared with TRBD2. V lost 3 bases and J lost 3; bases outside the gene matches: 9. Germline V gene sequence: CDR1 LNHDA, CDR2 SQIVND (reference sequence). The CDR3 spans 16 residues. The CDR3 loop is CASSMALAGKYYEQYF. Here the CDR3 DNA reads TGTGCCAGTAGTATGGCTCTAGCGGGGAAGTACTACGAGCAGTACTTC.

A few counts support this clone. The rearrangement links TRBV4-3 to TRBJ1-1; a weak D match, TRBD1 (5 bases). V dropped 0 bases and J dropped 4 bases, with 9 bases sitting between them. This CDR3 spans 14 amino acids. Germline assignment: CDR1 LGHNA and CDR2 YSLEER. CDR3 coding DNA: TGCGCCAGCAGCCAAGATAGGGGAGGCACTGAAGCTTTCTTT. Translation gives CASSQDRGGTEAFF.

The chain combines TRBV28 with TRBJ2-5; D is undetermined. CDR3 length equals 14 residues. Looked up from germline, CDR1 is MDHEN and CDR2 is SYDVKM. Trimming left V 3 bases short and J 7 bases short, with 15 bases between. The CDR3 reads CASSLPGPGRTQYF. The CDR3 bases are TGTGCCAGCAGTTTGCCCGGGCCAGGCCGGACCCAGTACTTC.

This clone was counted between two and nine times. This sequence joins TRBV14 and TRBJ2-5; D possibly matches TRBD1 or TRBD2 (6 bases each). CDR1 is SGHDN, CDR2 FVKESK, per germline. The length of the CDR3 is 15 residues. V shed 0 bases and J shed 5 bases, with 13 bases lying between them. The CDR3 is CASSQEGGSRETQYF. CDR3 bases: TGTGCCAGCAGCCAAGAAGGGGGGAGTCGGGAGACCCAGTACTTC.

This clone was counted a few times. This chain connects TRBV10-3 to TRBJ1-1; D remains ambiguous. This CDR3 contains 13 residues. Trimming took off 9 bases at V and 0 bases at J, with 11 bases between the two ends. Germline CDR1 is ENHRY and CDR2 is SYGVKD. The CDR3 spells CAMSSEVNTEAFF. CDR3 bases: TGTGCCATGTCGAGCGAGGTGAACACTGAAGCTTTCTTT.

The V call is TRBV7-6, the J call TRBJ1-1; the D is unclear. Trimming left V 4 bases short and J 5 bases short, with 20 bases between. This CDR3 spans 16 amino acids. Looked up from germline, CDR1 is SGHVS and CDR2 is FNYEAQ. The CDR3 nucleotides read TGTGCCAGCAGCTCGGTGCGAGGCAGCCGTCAGACTGAAGCTTTCTTT. Translating it yields CASSSVRGSRQTEAFF. The full variable domain, its missing parts supplied by reference TRBV7-6 and TRBJ1-1, is GAGVSQSPRYKVTKRGQDVALRCDPISGHVSLYWYRQALGQGPEFLTYFNYEAQQDKSGLPNDRFSAERPEGSISTLTIQRTEQRDSAMYRCASSSVRGSRQTEAFFGQGTRLTVV.

The V and J genes are TRBV30 and TRBJ1-4; no definite D call. Trimming shortened V by 2 bases and J by 2 bases, and 6 bases separated the two germline ends. The CDR3 extends over 13 amino acids. Per germline, CDR1 GTSNPN and CDR2 SVGIG (reference sequence). This CDR3 is CAWSSGTNEKLFF. The CDR3 coding sequence is TGTGCCTGGAGTTCCGGGACTAATGAAAAACTGTTTTTT.

The chain joins TRBV7-9 to TRBJ1-2, with D possibly being TRBD1 (5 bases). The CDR3 length is 14 residues. Germline V CDR1 and CDR2: SEHNR, FQNEAQ (reference sequence). V lost 5 bases, J lost 3 bases, and 13 bases lay in between. The CDR3 reads CASSPKGRDYGYTF. As DNA, the CDR3 is TGTGCCAGCAGCCCCAAGGGGCGGGACTATGGCTACACCTTC.

This clone was counted only a few times. The chain joins TRBV5-4 to TRBJ2-2; 12 bases match TRBD2. The V gene end was trimmed by 4 bases and the J gene end by 3 bases; junction bases not matched to a gene: 4. The CDR3 length is 16 residues. The germline CDR1 and CDR2 sequences are SGHNT and YYREEE (reference sequence). CDR3 amino acids: CASSPGLAGYTGELFF. Here the CDR3 DNA reads TGTGCCAGCAGCCCCGGACTAGCGGGATACACCGGGGAGCTGTTTTTT.

The chain's CDR3 is CAISELSREWETQYF. CDR3 sequence (DNA): TGTGCCATCAGTGAGCTTTCCCGGGAGTGGGAGACCCAGTACTTC. The rearrangement joins TRBV10-3 to TRBJ2-5; possibly TRBD2 for D (6 bases). The CDR3 loop spans 15 amino acids. Germline loops: CDR1 ENHRY, CDR2 SYGVKD. Trimming took off 2 bases at V and 5 bases at J, with 15 bases between the two ends.